The 3 T cell receptor beta chains below all came from one sample that was sequenced in a study of T-cell reconstitution after alpha-beta-depleted transplantation in children. Unique molecular identifiers were incorporated when the TCRbeta library was constructed. MiXCR, run by TCRdb on the PCR reads, gives a single entry per CDR3 protein. The sample yields approximately 120,000 distinct CDR3 sequences, about a tenth seen once. The sample consisted of PBMCs, mostly from graft donor cells, taken 180 days after TCRalphabeta/CD19-depleted stem cell transplant. The receptor source for this set is a girl in the first two years of life who had a stem cell transplant for combined immunodeficiency, so the T cells may come from the graft donor.

This clonotype was counted a few times. This chain joins TRBV12-3 or TRBV12-4 and TRBJ1-3; D gene uncertain. V shed 7 bases and J shed 0 bases, with 7 bases lying between them. CDR3 length: 13 amino acids. The DNA for the CDR3 is TGTGCCAGCATCCAGTACTCTGGAAACACCATATATTTT. Translated: CASIQYSGNTIYF.

In its sample, this clonotype was seen a few times. CDR3 coding DNA: TGTGCCAGCAGCTTAGAAGGGGGCCGCAGCTATGGCTACACCTTC. Amino acid sequence: CASSLEGGRSYGYTF. The chain combines TRBV7-8 with TRBJ1-2, with TRBD1 matching over 7 bases. The germline V gene encodes CDR1 SGHVS and CDR2 FQNEAQ. The CDR3 covers 15 residues. The V segment lost 1 base and the J segment 4 bases; nucleotides outside the gene matches: 6.

This clonotype is deemed medium-sized. This chain links TRBV7-2 with TRBJ2-7; D unclear. V was shortened by 3 bases and J by 5 bases, with 17 bases between the two germline ends. The length of the CDR3 is 15 residues. Germline CDR1 is SGHTA and CDR2 is FQGNSA. The CDR3 region has the DNA TGTGCCAGCAGCTTCTCAAATATCCCCCCCCACGAGCAGTACTTC. Amino acids: CASSFSNIPPHEQYF.